This T cell receptor beta chain derives from a study of T cells in Graves' hyperthyroidism and ophthalmopathy. This clonotype appeared a single time. CDR3 length: 14 residues. The germline V gene encodes CDR1 SGHRS and CDR2 YFSETQ. Trimming pared 4 bases from V and 4 bases from J, leaving 15 bases between. RNA transcripts gave rise to amplified TCR beta CDR3 regions. In the first-round RT-PCR of the TCR CDR3, the HTBI primer set was used. Using its own MiXCR run on the multiplex PCR reads, TCRdb lists one record per CDR3 protein. This sample carries roughly 800,000 distinct CDR3 sequences, roughly 40% of them seen once, and the ten largest clones take over 8%.

The clonotype originates from a man younger than 35 with Graves' hyperthyroidism. The gene calls are TRBV5-1 and TRBJ2-7; a possible D gene is TRBD1 (5 bases). The sequenced sample consisted of blood. CDR3 nucleotide sequence: TGCGCCAGCAGCCCGCCTGGACATAAGTACGAGCAGTACTTC. Translating it yields CASSPPGHKYEQYF.